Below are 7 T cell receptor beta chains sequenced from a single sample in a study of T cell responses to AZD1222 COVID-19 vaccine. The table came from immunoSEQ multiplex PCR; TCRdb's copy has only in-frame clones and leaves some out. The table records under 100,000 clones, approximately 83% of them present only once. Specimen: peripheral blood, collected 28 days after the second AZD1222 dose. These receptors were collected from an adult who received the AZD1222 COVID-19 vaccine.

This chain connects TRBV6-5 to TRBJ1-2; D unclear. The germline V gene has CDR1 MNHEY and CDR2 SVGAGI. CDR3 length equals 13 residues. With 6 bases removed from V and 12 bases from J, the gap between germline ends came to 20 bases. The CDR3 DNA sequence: TGTGCCAGCAGGAGCTACGGGAGCACAATAGACACCTTC. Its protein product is CASRSYGSTIDTF.

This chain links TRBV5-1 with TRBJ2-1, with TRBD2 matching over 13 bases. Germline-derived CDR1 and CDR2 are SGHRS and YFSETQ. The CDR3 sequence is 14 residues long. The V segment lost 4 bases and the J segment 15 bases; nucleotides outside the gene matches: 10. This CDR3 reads CASSHGTSGIPGFF. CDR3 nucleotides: TGCGCCAGCAGCCATGGGACTAGCGGGATCCCGGGGTTCTTC.

The CDR3 loop is CASSPPAGGATYEQYF. The CDR3 DNA follows: TGTGCCAGCTCACCACCGGCGGGGGGGGCCACCTACGAGCAGTACTTC. The chain carries TRBV18 and TRBJ2-7, with 9 bases fitting TRBD2. This CDR3 has 16 amino acids. Germline V gene lookup returns CDR1 KGHSH and CDR2 LQKENI. The V gene end was trimmed by 0 bases and the J gene end by 2 bases; junction bases not matched to a gene: 5.

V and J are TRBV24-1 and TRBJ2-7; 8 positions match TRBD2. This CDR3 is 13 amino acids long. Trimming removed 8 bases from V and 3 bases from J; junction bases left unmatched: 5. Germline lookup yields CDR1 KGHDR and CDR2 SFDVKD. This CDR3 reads CATMGGGLYEQYV. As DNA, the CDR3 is TGTGCCACCATGGGCGGGGGGCTCTACGAGCAGTACGTC.

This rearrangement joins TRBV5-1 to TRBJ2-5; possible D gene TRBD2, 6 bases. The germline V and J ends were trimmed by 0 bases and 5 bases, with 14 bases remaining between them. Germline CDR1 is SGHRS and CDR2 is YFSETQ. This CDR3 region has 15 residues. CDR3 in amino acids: CASSLGRGARETQYF. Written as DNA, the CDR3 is TGCGCCAGCAGCTTGGGGAGGGGCGCTCGGGAGACCCAGTACTTC.

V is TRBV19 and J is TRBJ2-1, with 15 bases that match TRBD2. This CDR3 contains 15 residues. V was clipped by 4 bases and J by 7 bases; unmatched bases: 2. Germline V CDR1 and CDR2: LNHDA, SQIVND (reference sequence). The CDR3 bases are TGTGCCAGTAGTAACGGGACTAGCGGGAGGAATGAGCAGTTCTTC. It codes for CASSNGTSGRNEQFF.

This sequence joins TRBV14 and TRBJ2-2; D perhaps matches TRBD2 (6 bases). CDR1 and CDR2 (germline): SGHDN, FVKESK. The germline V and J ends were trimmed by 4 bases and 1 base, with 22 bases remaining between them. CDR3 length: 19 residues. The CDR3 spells CASSPLSGRNPVNTGELFF. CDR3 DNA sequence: TGTGCCAGCAGCCCATTAAGCGGGCGGAACCCTGTGAACACCGGGGAGCTGTTTTTT.